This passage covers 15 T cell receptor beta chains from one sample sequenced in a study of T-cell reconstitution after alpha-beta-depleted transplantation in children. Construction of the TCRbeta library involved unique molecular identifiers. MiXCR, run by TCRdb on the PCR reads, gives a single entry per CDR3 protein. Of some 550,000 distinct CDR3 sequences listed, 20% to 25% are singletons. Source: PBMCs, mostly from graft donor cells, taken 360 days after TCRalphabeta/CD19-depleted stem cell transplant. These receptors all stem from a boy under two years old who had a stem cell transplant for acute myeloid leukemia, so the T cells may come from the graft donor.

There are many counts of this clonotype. The CDR3 reads CSATRAAAQETQYF. DNA for the CDR3: TGCAGTGCAACAAGGGCCGCTGCTCAAGAGACCCAGTACTTC. The J gene is TRBJ2-5, the V gene TRBV20-1; D is undetermined. Trimming pared 6 bases from V and 2 bases from J, leaving 16 bases between. This CDR3 contains 14 residues. From germline, CDR1 is DFQATT and CDR2 SNEGSKA (reference sequence).

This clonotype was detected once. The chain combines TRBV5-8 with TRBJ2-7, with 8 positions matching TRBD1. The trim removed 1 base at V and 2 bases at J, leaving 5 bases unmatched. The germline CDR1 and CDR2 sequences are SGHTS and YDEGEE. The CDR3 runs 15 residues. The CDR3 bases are TGTGCCAGCAGCTTGAGACAGGGGTTTGCCTACGAGCAGTACGTC. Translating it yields CASSLRQGFAYEQYV.

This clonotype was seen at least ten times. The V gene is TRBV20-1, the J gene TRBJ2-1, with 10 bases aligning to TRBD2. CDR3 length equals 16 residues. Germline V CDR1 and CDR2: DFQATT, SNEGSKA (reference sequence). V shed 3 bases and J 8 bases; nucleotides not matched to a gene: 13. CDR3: CSASSGRLAGVHEQFF. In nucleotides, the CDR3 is TGCAGTGCTAGCTCGGGAAGGCTAGCGGGGGTTCATGAGCAGTTCTTC.

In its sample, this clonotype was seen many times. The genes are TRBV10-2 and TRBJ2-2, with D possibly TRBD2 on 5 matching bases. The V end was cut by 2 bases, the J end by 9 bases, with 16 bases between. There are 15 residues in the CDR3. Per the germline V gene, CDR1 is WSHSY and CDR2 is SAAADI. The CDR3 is CASSEDASPGRELFF. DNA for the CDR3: TGCGCCAGCAGTGAGGATGCGTCCCCGGGAAGGGAGCTGTTTTTT.

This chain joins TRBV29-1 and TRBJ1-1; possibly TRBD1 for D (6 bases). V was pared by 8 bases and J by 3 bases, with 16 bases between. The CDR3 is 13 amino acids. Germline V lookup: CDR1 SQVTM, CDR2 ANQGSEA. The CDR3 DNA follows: TGCAGCCCAATAAGGGGGGACCACACTGAAGCTTTCTTT. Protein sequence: CSPIRGDHTEAFF.

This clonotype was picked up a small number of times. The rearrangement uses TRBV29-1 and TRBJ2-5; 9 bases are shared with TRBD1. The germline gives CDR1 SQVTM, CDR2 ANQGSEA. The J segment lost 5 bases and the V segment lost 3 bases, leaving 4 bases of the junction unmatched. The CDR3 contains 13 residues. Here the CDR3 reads CSVDGTGWETQYF. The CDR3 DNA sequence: TGCAGCGTTGATGGGACAGGGTGGGAGACCCAGTACTTC.

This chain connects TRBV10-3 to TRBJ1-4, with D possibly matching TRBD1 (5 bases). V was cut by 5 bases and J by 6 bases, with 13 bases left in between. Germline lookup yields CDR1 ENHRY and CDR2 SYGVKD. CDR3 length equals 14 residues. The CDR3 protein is CAISKEGTDEKLFF. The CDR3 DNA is TGTGCCATCAGTAAGGAGGGGACCGATGAAAAACTGTTTTTT.

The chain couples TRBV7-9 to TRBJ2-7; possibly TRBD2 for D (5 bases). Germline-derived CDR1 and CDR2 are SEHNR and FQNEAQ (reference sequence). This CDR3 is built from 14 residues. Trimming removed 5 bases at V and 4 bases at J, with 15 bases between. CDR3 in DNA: TGTGCCAGCAGCCCCCGAGACGGGGTATACGAGCAGTACTTC. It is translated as CASSPRDGVYEQYF.

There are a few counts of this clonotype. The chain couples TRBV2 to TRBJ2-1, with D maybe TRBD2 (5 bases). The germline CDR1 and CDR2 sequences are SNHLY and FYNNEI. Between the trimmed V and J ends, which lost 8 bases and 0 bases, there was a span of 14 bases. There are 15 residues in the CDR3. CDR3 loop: CASLMEESSYNEQFF. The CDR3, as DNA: TGTGCCAGCTTGATGGAGGAAAGCTCCTACAATGAGCAGTTCTTC.

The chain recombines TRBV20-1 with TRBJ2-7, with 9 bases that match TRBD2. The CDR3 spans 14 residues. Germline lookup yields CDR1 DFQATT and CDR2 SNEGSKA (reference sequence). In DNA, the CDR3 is TGCAGCCTTGAGGGGCGGGGGGGCCGCTACGAGCAGTACTTC. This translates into CSLEGRGGRYEQYF.

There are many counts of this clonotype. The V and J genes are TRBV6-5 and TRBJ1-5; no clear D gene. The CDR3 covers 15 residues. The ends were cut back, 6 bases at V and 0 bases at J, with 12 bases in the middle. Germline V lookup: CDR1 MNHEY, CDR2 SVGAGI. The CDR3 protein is CASRTGVYSNQPQHF. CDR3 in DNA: TGTGCCAGCAGGACCGGCGTCTATAGCAATCAGCCCCAGCATTTT.

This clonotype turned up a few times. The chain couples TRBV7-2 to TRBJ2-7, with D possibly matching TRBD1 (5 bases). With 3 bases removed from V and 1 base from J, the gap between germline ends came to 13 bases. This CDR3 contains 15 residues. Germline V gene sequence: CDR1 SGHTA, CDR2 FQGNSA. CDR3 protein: CASSFQGLSSYEQYF. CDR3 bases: TGTGCCAGCAGCTTTCAGGGCCTAAGTTCCTACGAGCAGTACTTC.

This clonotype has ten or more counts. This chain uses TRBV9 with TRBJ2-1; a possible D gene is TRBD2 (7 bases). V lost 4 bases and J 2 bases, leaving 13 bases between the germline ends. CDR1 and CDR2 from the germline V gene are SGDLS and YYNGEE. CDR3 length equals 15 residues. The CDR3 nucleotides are TGTGCCAGCAGCTTAGGGGGGGGCCCCTACAATGAGCAGTTCTTC. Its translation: CASSLGGGPYNEQFF.

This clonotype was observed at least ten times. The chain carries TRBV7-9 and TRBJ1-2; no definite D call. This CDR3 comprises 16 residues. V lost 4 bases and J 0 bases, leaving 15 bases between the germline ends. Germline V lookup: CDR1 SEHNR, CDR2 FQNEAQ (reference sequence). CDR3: CASSSTGRAPNYGYTF. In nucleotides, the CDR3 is TGTGCCAGCAGCTCGACCGGAAGGGCACCTAACTATGGCTACACCTTC.

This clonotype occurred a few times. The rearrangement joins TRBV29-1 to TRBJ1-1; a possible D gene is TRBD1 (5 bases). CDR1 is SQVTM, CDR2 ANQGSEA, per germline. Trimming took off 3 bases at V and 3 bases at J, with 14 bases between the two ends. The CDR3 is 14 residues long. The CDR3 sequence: CSVEFGEGDTEAFF. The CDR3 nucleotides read TGCAGCGTTGAGTTCGGGGAAGGGGACACTGAAGCTTTCTTT.